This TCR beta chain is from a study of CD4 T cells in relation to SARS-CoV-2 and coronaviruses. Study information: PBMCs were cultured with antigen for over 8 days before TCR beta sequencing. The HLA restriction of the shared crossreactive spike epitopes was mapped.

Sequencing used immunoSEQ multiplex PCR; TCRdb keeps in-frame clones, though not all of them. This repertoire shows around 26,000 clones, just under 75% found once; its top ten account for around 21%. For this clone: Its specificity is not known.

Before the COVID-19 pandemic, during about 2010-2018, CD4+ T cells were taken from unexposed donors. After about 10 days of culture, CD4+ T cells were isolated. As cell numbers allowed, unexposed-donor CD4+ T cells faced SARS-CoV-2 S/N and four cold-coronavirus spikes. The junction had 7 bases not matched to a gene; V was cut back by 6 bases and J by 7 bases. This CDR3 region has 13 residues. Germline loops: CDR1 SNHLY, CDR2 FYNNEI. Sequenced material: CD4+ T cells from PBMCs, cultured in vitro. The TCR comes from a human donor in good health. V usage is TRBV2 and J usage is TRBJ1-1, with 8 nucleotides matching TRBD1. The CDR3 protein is CASRGQGMGEAFF. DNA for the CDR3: TGTGCCAGCAGAGGACAGGGAATGGGTGAAGCTTTCTTT.